This TCR beta chain originates from a study of neurological immune-mediated disorders. For the unsorted libraries, 2 million PBMCs stored at -80 C served as input. The cDNA was synthesized by means of template-switch 5'RACE, which was carried out with 10-nucleotide random UMIs. TCRdb passed the 5' RACE reads through MiXCR, listing each CDR3 protein once. The table includes over 11,000 distinct CDR3 sequences, more than 9% detected once. Ten or more counts support this clonotype. The receptor was derived from a woman aged 35 to 49 in good health. The sequenced material came from PBMCs.

CDR3 region: CSAIGPPRYQETQYF. The CDR3 nucleotides read TGCAGTGCCATCGGACCGCCACGGTACCAAGAGACCCAGTACTTC. The genes are TRBV20-1 and TRBJ2-5; no clear D. V lost 6 bases to trimming and J lost 0 bases, with 17 bases between them. Germline CDR1 DFQATT, CDR2 SNEGSKA (reference sequence). The CDR3 runs to 15 residues.